Following are 4 T cell receptor beta chains from one sample sequenced in a study of T cell changes during pregnancy in multiple sclerosis. The method was immunoSEQ multiplex PCR; TCRdb's version includes in-frame clones alone and lacks a portion of them. The sample holds tens of thousands of clones; nearly 95% are singletons and the top ten take roughly 2.6%. Sequences were derived from CD8+ T cells from peripheral blood mononuclear cells, sampled in the third trimester of pregnancy. Every receptor here comes from a female donor with multiple sclerosis, enrolled in a pregnancy study.

CDR3 DNA: TGTGCCAGTAGCCCGGGACTGGGGGTCCGGGAGCAGTACTTC. Protein product: CASSPGLGVREQYF. This chain uses TRBV19 with TRBJ2-7; D perhaps matches TRBD2 (6 bases). This CDR3 contains 14 residues. Germline values: CDR1 LNHDA, CDR2 SQIVND (reference sequence). Trimming left V 6 bases short and J 7 bases short, with 19 bases between.

The rearrangement joins TRBV5-1 to TRBJ2-3; 8 nucleotides line up with TRBD2. The CDR3 runs 16 residues. With V trimmed by 8 bases and J by 2 bases, 13 bases remained unmatched. Germline assignment: CDR1 SGHRS and CDR2 YFSETQ. The DNA of the CDR3 is TGCGCCAGGATAACTAGCGGAAGAGCCCCCACAGATACGCAGTATTTT. This encodes CARITSGRAPTDTQYF. The variable domain in full, with the rest retrieved from reference TRBV5-1 and TRBJ2-3, is KAGVTQTPRYLIKTRGQQVTLSCSPISGHRSVSWYQQTPGQGLQFLFEYFSETQRNKGNFPGRFSGRQFSNSRSEMNVSTLELGDSALYLCARITSGRAPTDTQYFGPGTRLTVL.

The chain joins TRBV4-1 to TRBJ2-5; no reliable D call. The CDR3 extends over 13 amino acids. Germline V gene data show CDR1 as MGHRA and CDR2 as YSYEKL. Trimming cost V 1 base and J 4 bases, with 7 bases left between them. The DNA of the CDR3 is TGCGCCAGCAGCCAAGTGGGCACAGAGACCCAGTACTTC. This translates into CASSQVGTETQYF.

This sequence joins TRBV27 and TRBJ2-1, with 14 bases fitting TRBD2. V trimming: 4 bases; J trimming: 7 bases; junction bases outside the gene matches: 3. The CDR3 is 15 amino acids. The germline V gene encodes CDR1 MNHEY and CDR2 SMNVEV (reference sequence). The chain's CDR3 is CASSSGTSGSNEQFF. CDR3 nucleotides: TGTGCCAGCAGTTCCGGGACTAGCGGGAGTAATGAGCAGTTCTTC.